This TCR beta chain was obtained from a study of blood T cell repertoires in COVID-19. Looking at the study overall: The United States, Italy and Spain were the sources of the acute and convalescent COVID-19 samples.

CDR1 is MNHEY and CDR2 is SVGAGI in the germline V gene. The CDR3 extends over 16 amino acids. The ends lost 0 bases at V and 2 bases at J; junction bases unmatched: 3. The data were produced by immunoSEQ multiplex PCR, yet TCRdb's version contains in-frame clones alone and is incomplete. The sample has under 300,000 clones; 75% to 85% are singletons. The sample was peripheral blood. The chain carries TRBV6-5 and TRBJ2-7, with TRBD2 identical over 11 bases. The receptor comes from a woman aged 55-70 years with active or convalescent COVID-19. The CDR3 DNA reads as TGTGCCAGCAGTTACTCGATAGCGGGGGGGCCCTACGAGCAGTACTTC. Amino acid sequence: CASSYSIAGGPYEQYF.